Shown below are 32 T cell receptor beta chains from a single sample sequenced in a study of stem cell transplantation in POMP-related autoinflammatory disease (dated by TCRdb to the early 2020s). Library prep was done by the immunoSEQ multiplex PCR assay. Imported from immuneACCESS, the table was reduced by TCRdb to in-frame sequences with V and J called. These copies leave out some clones; in studies compared against another copy, an unresolved V gene accounts for under half, and the cause of the remainder is not known. The sample contains over 60,000 clones, more than 75% of them found a single time. The ten largest clonotypes hold 0.5% to 0.85% of the sample. Read against the paper, the sample's time point label means: after hematopoietic stem cell transplant. Specimen: CD4+ T cells from PBMCs, collected after stem cell transplantation. These receptor sequences come from a human patient with POMP-related autoinflammation and immune dysregulation (PRAID). Following a transplant, a fraction of the T cells may be traceable to the graft donor.

This clone has only a few counts. This rearrangement joins TRBV9 to TRBJ2-1; TRBD2 aligns across 7 bases. The CDR3 has 15 amino acids. Germline V gene sequence: CDR1 SGDLS, CDR2 YYNGEE. Trimming at V came to 3 bases and at J to 4 bases, leaving 7 bases not matched to a gene. The CDR3 reads CASSAFASGYNEQFF. The CDR3 nucleotides are TGTGCCAGCAGCGCTTTTGCTAGCGGATACAATGAGCAGTTCTTC.

CDR3 region: CASSPSGVQETQYF. DNA of the CDR3: TGTGCCAGCAGCCCGTCAGGGGTCCAAGAGACCCAGTACTTC. The chain uses TRBV9 and TRBJ2-5; a possible D gene is TRBD1 (6 bases). The germline V gene has CDR1 SGDLS and CDR2 YYNGEE. The CDR3 sequence is 14 residues long. V was pared by 4 bases and J by 1 base, with 11 bases between.

This chain links TRBV28 with TRBJ1-3; D is unclear. V was trimmed by 4 bases and J by 2 bases, leaving 9 bases between them. This CDR3 has 14 residues. Germline V gene sequence: CDR1 MDHEN, CDR2 SYDVKM. The CDR3 DNA is TGTGCCAGCAGTTCCGGACTCCCTGGAAACACCATATATTTT. Encoded protein: CASSSGLPGNTIYF.

The chain links TRBV6-2 or TRBV6-3 to TRBJ1-5; tentatively, D is TRBD1 (5 bases). Trimming stripped 2 bases from V and 0 bases from J, with 14 bases between. The germline V gene has CDR1 MNHEY and CDR2 SVGEGT. The CDR3 has 17 amino acids. The CDR3 loop reads CASSYVQGAYSNQPQHF. The CDR3 coding sequence is TGTGCCAGCAGTTACGTCCAGGGCGCCTATAGCAATCAGCCCCAGCATTTT.

V is TRBV7-9 and J is TRBJ1-4; the D is unclear. Trimming took off 4 bases at V and 0 bases at J, with 9 bases between the two ends. The CDR3 loop spans 15 amino acids. The germline CDR1 and CDR2 sequences are SEHNR and FQNEAQ (reference sequence). The CDR3 protein is CASSSSLATNEKLFF. CDR3 coding DNA: TGTGCCAGCAGCTCCAGCCTGGCAACTAATGAAAAACTGTTTTTT.

The genes are TRBV3-1 (or the pseudogene TRBV3-2) and TRBJ2-7, with D hard to call. CDR3 size: 13 residues. V was clipped by 6 bases and J by 7 bases, with 16 bases between them. CDR1 LGHDT and CDR2 YNNKEL come from the germline V gene (reference sequence). CDR3 nucleotide sequence: TGTGCCAGCAGTGCTGGAGTAGCTCGGGAGCAGTACGTC. This codes for CASSAGVAREQYV.

This clone was observed a single time. This chain joins TRBV7-6 and TRBJ2-7; D unclear. This CDR3 has 15 residues. Looked up from germline, CDR1 is SGHVS and CDR2 is FNYEAQ. Trimming stripped 2 bases from V and 2 bases from J, with 13 bases between. The CDR3: CASSLSPVQAYEQYF. The CDR3 DNA reads as TGTGCCAGCAGCTTAAGCCCGGTTCAGGCCTACGAGCAGTACTTC.

This sequence joins TRBV6-2 or TRBV6-3 and TRBJ1-3; D not resolved. Germline CDR1 reads MNHEY; CDR2 reads SVGEGT. CDR3 length: 12 residues. V lost 3 bases and J 3 bases, leaving 3 bases between the germline ends. DNA for the CDR3: TGTGCCAGCAGTTATGGTGGAAACACCATATATTTT. Protein product: CASSYGGNTIYF.

As concerns this clone: A read error may account for a junction end that differs from germline. The V call is TRBV6-6, the J call TRBJ1-4, with a tentative D call TRBD1 (6 bases). The CDR3 has 12 residues. CDR1 and CDR2 from the germline V gene are MNHNY and SVGAGI (reference sequence). CDR3 sequence: CASSYSDSPPSF. The DNA of the CDR3 is TGTGCCAGCAGTTACTCGGACAGTCCTCCCTCTTTT.

V gene TRBV29-1 combines with J gene TRBJ1-1; D gene unclear. V dropped 6 bases and J dropped 0 bases, with 11 bases sitting between them. The length of the CDR3 is 13 residues. CDR1 and CDR2 (germline): SQVTM, ANQGSEA. Here the CDR3 reads CSVPDTVNTEAFF. The CDR3 coding sequence is TGCAGCGTACCCGATACAGTGAACACTGAAGCTTTCTTT.

The chain recombines TRBV28 with TRBJ2-1; unclear D gene. V was cut by 10 bases and J by 3 bases, with 10 bases left in between. CDR1 is MDHEN and CDR2 is SYDVKM in the germline V gene. The CDR3 contains 12 residues. The CDR3 spells CATRHRYNEQFF. CDR3 nucleotide sequence: TGTGCCACCCGTCACCGCTACAATGAGCAGTTCTTC.

The J gene is TRBJ2-7, the V gene TRBV27; weak D call: TRBD2 (5 bases). Germline V gene sequence: CDR1 MNHEY, CDR2 SMNVEV (reference sequence). The V end was cut by 2 bases, the J end by 4 bases, with 9 bases between. The CDR3 totals 13 residues. For the CDR3, the DNA is TGTGCCAGCAGTTTAGAGGGCGGGTACGAGCAGTACTTC. Translation gives CASSLEGGYEQYF.

The V and J genes are TRBV5-1 and TRBJ2-7; 7 nucleotides align to TRBD1. This CDR3 comprises 13 residues. The germline CDR1 and CDR2 sequences are SGHRS and YFSETQ. V lost 4 bases and J lost 1; bases outside the gene matches: 2. The CDR3 DNA sequence: TGCGCCAGCAGCCCAGGGGGATCCTACGAGCAGTACTTC. This codes for CASSPGGSYEQYF.

This clone was seen only a few times. The V gene is TRBV9, the J gene TRBJ2-2; D possibly corresponds to TRBD1 (6 bases). Germline V lookup: CDR1 SGDLS, CDR2 YYNGEE. Trimming pared 3 bases from V and 5 bases from J, leaving 17 bases between. This CDR3 has 16 amino acids. The CDR3 nucleotides read TGTGCCAGCAGCGGAGAGGCCGTCAGGGGAACCGGGGAGCTGTTTTTT. Protein product: CASSGEAVRGTGELFF.

The gene calls are TRBV24-1 and TRBJ1-1; no clear D. V was clipped by 3 bases and J by 1 base, with 5 bases between them. Per germline, CDR1 KGHDR and CDR2 SFDVKD. This CDR3 has 13 amino acids. In DNA, the CDR3 is TGTGCCACCAGTGATCCAGGGAACACTGAAGCTTTCTTT. Its translation: CATSDPGNTEAFF.

The genes are TRBV6-5 and TRBJ1-2; TRBD1 matches 7 bases. The CDR3 runs 13 residues. The V segment lost 6 bases and the J segment 4 bases; nucleotides outside the gene matches: 5. Germline lookup yields CDR1 MNHEY and CDR2 SVGAGI. The CDR3 here is CASSRQGVYGYTF. The CDR3 DNA follows: TGTGCCAGCAGCCGACAGGGCGTCTATGGCTACACCTTC.

V is TRBV6-1 and J is TRBJ1-4, with D perhaps matching TRBD1 (5 bases). This CDR3 has 14 residues. The germline gives CDR1 MNHNS, CDR2 SASEGT. The ends were cut back, 2 bases at V and 6 bases at J, with 10 bases in the middle. The CDR3 region has the DNA TGTGCCAGCAGTGAACAGGGACTCTATGAAAAACTGTTTTTT. Translating it yields CASSEQGLYEKLFF.

J is TRBJ1-6 and V is TRBV7-2, with 12 bases that match TRBD1. The CDR3 covers 19 residues. The V segment lost 3 bases and the J segment 9 bases; nucleotides outside the gene matches: 15. Per the germline V gene, CDR1 is SGHTA and CDR2 is FQGNSA. This CDR3 is CASSFSGTGGLGSASPLHF. The CDR3 DNA follows: TGTGCCAGCAGCTTTTCCGGGACAGGGGGCCTCGGATCTGCTTCACCCCTCCACTTT.

A single count supports this clone. V gene TRBV28 combines with J gene TRBJ2-2; the D gene is possibly TRBD1 (6 bases). The CDR3 extends over 12 amino acids. The V end was cut by 11 bases, the J end by 1 base, with 8 bases between. Germline V gives CDR1 MDHEN, CDR2 SYDVKM. The CDR3: CAGQQNTGELFF. CDR3 nucleotides: TGTGCCGGACAGCAGAACACCGGGGAGCTGTTTTTT.

Concerning this clone: The identical CDR3 is also encoded by other nucleotide sequences in the sample. The rearrangement joins TRBV20-1 to TRBJ2-7; D ambiguous. The CDR3 loop spans 10 amino acids. Germline V gene lookup returns CDR1 DFQATT and CDR2 SNEGSKA (reference sequence). Trimming shortened V by 0 bases and J by 4 bases, and 1 base separated the two germline ends. CDR3 region: CSAREYEQYF. In DNA form, the CDR3 reads TGCAGTGCTAGAGAGTACGAGCAGTACTTC.

The chain couples TRBV6-2 or TRBV6-3 to TRBJ2-7; possible D gene TRBD1, 5 bases. Trimming removed 2 bases at V and 1 base at J, with 9 bases between. Germline V gene sequence: CDR1 MNHEY, CDR2 SVGEGT. This CDR3 comprises 14 residues. The CDR3 region has the DNA TGTGCCAGCAGTTACAGGGGCTGGTCCTACGAGCAGTACTTC. Translation: CASSYRGWSYEQYF.

This clone has only a few counts. The chain has TRBV11-1 and TRBJ2-7, with D perhaps TRBD1 or TRBD2 (5 bases each). Germline lookup yields CDR1 SGHAT and CDR2 FQDESV (reference sequence). Trimming took off 5 bases at V and 7 bases at J, with 15 bases between the two ends. The CDR3 is 13 amino acids. The CDR3 DNA reads TGTGCCAGCAGCCGACAGACCTCGGGGGAGCAGTACTTC. Its protein is CASSRQTSGEQYF.

V and J are TRBV2 and TRBJ1-2; a weak D match, TRBD1 (5 bases). CDR3 size: 14 residues. V lost 7 bases, J lost 5 bases, and 17 bases lay in between. CDR1 and CDR2 (germline): SNHLY, FYNNEI. The CDR3 spells CASKREAGRYGYTF. The CDR3 DNA follows: TGTGCCAGCAAAAGGGAAGCGGGGCGATATGGCTACACCTTC.

J is TRBJ2-1 and V is TRBV19; 10 bases are a match to TRBD2. Per germline, CDR1 LNHDA and CDR2 SQIVND (reference sequence). This CDR3 is 13 amino acids long. V shed 4 bases, J shed 15 bases, and the junction held 9 bases outside the gene matches. CDR3 DNA sequence: TGTGCCAGTAGTAATCCTCTAGCGGGAGTGAGGTTCTTC. Residues: CASSNPLAGVRFF. The variable domain in full, completed from reference TRBV19 and TRBJ2-1, reads DGGITQSPKYLFRKEGQNVTLSCEQNLNHDAMYWYRQDPGQGLRLIYYSQIVNDFQKGDIAEGYSVSREKKESFPLTVTSAQKNPTAFYLCASSNPLAGVRFFGPGTRLTVL.

This clone was counted once. V is TRBV7-2 and J is TRBJ1-1; D is possibly TRBD1 (5 bases). V lost 5 bases and J 14 bases, leaving 27 bases between the germline ends. This CDR3 is built from 15 residues. Germline V CDR1 and CDR2: SGHTA, FQGNSA. The CDR3 sequence: CASSATARDGLGSFF. As DNA, the CDR3 is TGTGCCAGCAGCGCAACGGCCCGGGACGGACTAGGATCATTCTTT.

The J gene is TRBJ1-6, the V gene TRBV7-3; perhaps TRBD1 as D (6 bases). Per germline, CDR1 SGHTA and CDR2 FQGTGA. V dropped 4 bases and J dropped 10 bases, with 11 bases sitting between them. The CDR3 consists of 13 residues. The DNA of the CDR3 is TGTGCCAGCAGCTCTGGGGGGGGCTCACCCCTCCACTTT. Translated: CASSSGGGSPLHF.

The chain joins TRBV6-1 to TRBJ2-7; a weak D match, TRBD1 (6 bases). From germline, CDR1 is MNHNS and CDR2 SASEGT. The CDR3 runs 16 residues. The ends were cut back, 1 base at V and 3 bases at J, with 16 bases in the middle. The CDR3 bases are TGTGCCAGCAGTGAAGGTGGGACATTTCTTCTCTACGAGCAGTACTTC. Translated: CASSEGGTFLLYEQYF.

This chain uses TRBV5-6 with TRBJ1-1, with D uncertain. CDR3 length: 12 residues. CDR1 is SGHDT and CDR2 is YYEEEE in the germline V gene. Trimming shortened V by 1 base and J by 8 bases, and 9 bases separated the two germline ends. For the CDR3, the DNA is TGTGCCAGCAGCTTGTGGGCCGGCGAAGCTTTCTTT. Translating gives CASSLWAGEAFF.

This chain uses TRBV7-9 with TRBJ2-3; no definite D call. Trimming left V 0 bases short and J 6 bases short, with 7 bases between. The CDR3 contains 13 residues. Germline V CDR1 and CDR2: SEHNR, FQNEAQ (reference sequence). As DNA, the CDR3 is TGTGCCAGCAGCTTAGCCGGTTCTGATACGCAGTATTTT. Translating it yields CASSLAGSDTQYF.

This chain connects TRBV9 to TRBJ2-7; D gene ambiguous. The V and J ends lost 3 bases and 4 bases respectively, with 17 bases between them. The CDR3 covers 15 residues. Germline V gene sequence: CDR1 SGDLS, CDR2 YYNGEE. The CDR3 sequence is CASSAHEAVLYEQYF. The CDR3 DNA reads TGTGCCAGCAGCGCACACGAGGCTGTCTTATACGAGCAGTACTTC.

V gene TRBV5-4 combines with J gene TRBJ1-2, with D perhaps TRBD1 (5 bases). The V and J ends lost 3 bases and 5 bases respectively, with 14 bases between them. CDR3 length: 14 residues. Germline V lookup: CDR1 SGHNT, CDR2 YYREEE (reference sequence). CDR3 protein: CASSYSQGGYGYTF. The CDR3 coding sequence is TGTGCCAGCAGCTATTCCCAGGGTGGGTATGGCTACACCTTC. Combining the CDR3 with reference TRBV5-4 and TRBJ1-2 gives the whole variable domain ETGVTQSPTHLIKTRGQQVTLRCSSQSGHNTVSWYQQALGQGPQFIFQYYREEENGRGNFPPRFSGLQFPNYSSELNVNALELDDSALYLCASSYSQGGYGYTFGSGTRLTVV.

V and J are TRBV7-9 and TRBJ1-5, with 8 bases lining up with TRBD1. V dropped 0 bases and J dropped 1; count of bases not matched to a gene: 2. The CDR3 covers 16 residues. Germline values: CDR1 SEHNR, CDR2 FQNEAQ (reference sequence). The CDR3 region has the DNA TGTGCCAGCAGCTTAGCGACAGGGGCGAGCAATCAGCCCCAGCATTTT. Its translation: CASSLATGASNQPQHF.